These 13 T cell receptor beta chains were all obtained from the same sample, sequenced in a study of shared clonotypes between healthy human individuals. TCRdb's copy holds only in-frame clones and misses some; the assay was immunoSEQ multiplex PCR. The repertoire holds over a million clones, with roughly 96% as singletons. Material: naive CD4+ T cells sorted from blood. The subset here: CD45RA+ positively selected. The source is a man aged 30 to 39 in good health.

The rearrangement uses TRBV30 and TRBJ2-7; the match to TRBD2 covers 10 bases. The CDR3 runs 15 residues. Germline CDR1 and CDR2: GTSNPN and SVGIG (reference sequence). J was trimmed by 4 bases and V by 3 bases; bases with no gene match: 9. CDR3 loop: CAWSVLAGGSYEQYF. DNA for the CDR3: TGTGCCTGGAGCGTATTAGCGGGAGGATCTTACGAGCAGTACTTC.

V and J are TRBV6-6 and TRBJ2-7; 7 bases fit TRBD1. The germline CDR1 and CDR2 sequences are MNHNY and SVGAGI (reference sequence). The V segment lost 8 bases and the J segment 0 bases; nucleotides outside the gene matches: 10. The CDR3 is 15 amino acids. CDR3 sequence (DNA): TGTGCCAGCGACAGACGGGCAGGGGGCTCCTACGAGCAGTACTTC. Its protein product is CASDRRAGGSYEQYF.

Written as DNA, the CDR3 is TGCGCCAGCAGCTTGGCAGAAACAAACACTGAAGCTTTCTTT. Translated: CASSLAETNTEAFF. The V gene is TRBV5-1, the J gene TRBJ1-1; D unresolved. From germline, CDR1 is SGHRS and CDR2 YFSETQ. The length of the CDR3 is 14 residues. V lost 0 bases, J lost 2 bases, and 8 bases lay in between.

J is TRBJ2-2 and V is TRBV18; D is undetermined. Trimming removed 0 bases at V and 0 bases at J, with 8 bases between. CDR1 is KGHSH and CDR2 is LQKENI in the germline V gene. The CDR3 consists of 16 residues. In nucleotides, the CDR3 is TGTGCCAGCTCACCACCGGGGAAGCCGAACACCGGGGAGCTGTTTTTT. Encoded protein: CASSPPGKPNTGELFF.

V and J are TRBV5-1 and TRBJ2-1; D might be TRBD2 (6 bases). Between the trimmed V and J ends, which lost 4 bases and 9 bases, there was a span of 17 bases. Germline-derived CDR1 and CDR2 are SGHRS and YFSETQ. This CDR3 is 14 amino acids long. Here the CDR3 DNA reads TGCGCCAGCAGCCGGGGTTCGGGAGAAGCTGAGCAGTTCTTC. Translating gives CASSRGSGEAEQFF. The whole variable domain, filled in from reference TRBV5-1 and TRBJ2-1, reads KAGVTQTPRYLIKTRGQQVTLSCSPISGHRSVSWYQQTPGQGLQFLFEYFSETQRNKGNFPGRFSGRQFSNSRSEMNVSTLELGDSALYLCASSRGSGEAEQFFGPGTRLTVL.

The V gene is TRBV10-3, the J gene TRBJ2-3; 7 nucleotides align to TRBD2. The germline V gene encodes CDR1 ENHRY and CDR2 SYGVKD. With V trimmed by 10 bases and J by 0 bases, 13 bases remained unmatched. This CDR3 is 16 amino acids long. DNA for the CDR3: TGTGCCACCGGAGGATCGTCTAGCGGTAGCACAGATACGCAGTATTTT. Amino acid sequence: CATGGSSSGSTDTQYF.

The table lists this clone with a count of one. The J gene is TRBJ2-3, the V gene TRBV15; D possibly corresponds to TRBD1 (6 bases). The germline V and J ends were trimmed by 0 bases and 5 bases, with 12 bases remaining between them. Germline values: CDR1 LNHNV, CDR2 YYDKDF (reference sequence). The CDR3 is made up of 15 amino acids. CDR3 sequence: CATSRDGTSLDTQYF. CDR3 nucleotides: TGTGCCACCAGCAGAGATGGGACAAGTTTAGATACGCAGTATTTT. The complete variable domain, with remaining parts taken from reference TRBV15 and TRBJ2-3, reads DAMVIQNPRYQVTQFGKPVTLSCSQTLNHNVMYWYQQKSSQAPKLLFHYYDKDFNNEADTPDNFQSRRPNTSFCFLDIRSPGLGDTAMYLCATSRDGTSLDTQYFGPGTRLTVL.

This clone was recorded once. The rearrangement uses TRBV15 and TRBJ1-4; D might be TRBD1 (5 bases). The CDR3 runs to 18 residues. Germline CDR1 is LNHNV and CDR2 is YYDKDF (reference sequence). The germline V and J ends were trimmed by 0 bases and 7 bases, with 21 bases remaining between them. The CDR3 here is CATSRDRGDGGRGEKLFF. CDR3 in DNA: TGTGCCACCAGCAGAGATCGAGGCGACGGGGGGAGAGGTGAAAAACTGTTTTTT.

The chain carries TRBV30 and TRBJ1-1, with D uncertain. The CDR3 has 11 amino acids. Germline V lookup: CDR1 GTSNPN, CDR2 SVGIG (reference sequence). V lost 0 bases and J lost 6, with 5 bases in between. CDR3 sequence: CAWSVFSEAFF. The CDR3 DNA reads TGTGCCTGGAGTGTTTTTTCTGAAGCTTTCTTT.

The gene calls are TRBV6-6 and TRBJ1-5; 8 bases fit TRBD1. V shed 5 bases, J shed 5 bases, and the junction held 8 bases outside the gene matches. This CDR3 region has 15 residues. Per the germline V gene, CDR1 is MNHNY and CDR2 is SVGAGI (reference sequence). The CDR3 here is CASSKPGQEDQPQHF. The DNA for the CDR3 is TGTGCCAGCAGTAAACCGGGACAGGAGGATCAGCCCCAGCATTTT.

Only a few counts were recorded for this clone. The chain is built from TRBV7-6 and TRBJ1-5; TRBD1 is a possible D gene (5 bases). Trimming removed 3 bases at V and 9 bases at J, with 12 bases between. The CDR3 is made up of 13 amino acids. CDR1 SGHVS and CDR2 FNYEAQ come from the germline V gene. CDR3 coding DNA: TGTGCCAGCAGCTTCGGGGGTAGAGGGCCCCAGCATTTT. It translates to CASSFGGRGPQHF.

This chain links TRBV6-5 with TRBJ2-7, with 9 bases matching TRBD2. The CDR3 runs to 14 residues. The germline V gene has CDR1 MNHEY and CDR2 SVGAGI. The V gene end was trimmed by 5 bases and the J gene end by 6 bases; junction bases not matched to a gene: 8. The CDR3 is CASSIGGRAAEQYF. The CDR3 nucleotides are TGTGCCAGCAGTATAGGCGGGAGGGCCGCCGAGCAGTACTTC.

The chain combines TRBV6-6 with TRBJ2-1; D may be TRBD1 or TRBD2 (5 bases each). V was clipped by 7 bases and J by 4 bases, with 14 bases between them. The CDR3 covers 14 residues. Germline CDR1 MNHNY, CDR2 SVGAGI (reference sequence). The CDR3: CASTRAGGYNEQFF. For the CDR3, the DNA is TGTGCCAGCACCAGGGCAGGAGGTTACAATGAGCAGTTCTTC.